These T cell receptor beta chains were read from a single sample in a study of blood T cell repertoires in COVID-19. Some clones are missing from TCRdb's copy, which holds only in-frame ones; the method was immunoSEQ multiplex PCR. The sample gives about 250,000 clones, 82% of which show up once; 4.5% to 5% is in the top ten. Specimen: peripheral blood. All receptors derive from an elderly woman with active or convalescent COVID-19. CDR3s include the opening cysteine and the closing phenylalanine or tryptophan. Fields, in order: J gene, V gene, clone size, D gene, CDR3 DNA, CDR3 protein. The D gene is left open where the match is weak. Expanded clones get a size class; other rows say once, few or many, or leave the size out.

TRBJ1-1	TRBV4-1	NA	NA	TGCGCCAGCAGCCAAGATAAGAGTGAAGCTTTCTTT	CASSQDKSEAFF
TRBJ2-2	TRBV19	NA	NA	TGTGCCAGTAGTACCCCAATGACAGGGAGGAACGGGGAGCTGTTTTTT	CASSTPMTGRNGELFF
TRBJ2-1	TRBV5-4	NA	TRBD1	TGTGCCAGCAGCAACCCAGACAGGGGGGCCAATGAGCAGTTCTTC	CASSNPDRGANEQFF
TRBJ1-4	TRBV4-1	NA	TRBD1	TGCGCCAGCAGACCCCCCGGGACAGGGCGGGAAAAACTGTTTTTT	CASRPPGTGREKLFF
TRBJ1-3	TRBV19	NA	NA	TGTGCCAGTAGCCCCGGAGGTTCCCTCTCTGGAAACACCATATATTTT	CASSPGGSLSGNTIYF
TRBJ1-6	TRBV12-5	NA	TRBD1	TGTGCTAGTGGTCCCGGGACAGGGGGATCACATAATTCACCCCTCCACTTT	CASGPGTGGSHNSPLHF
TRBJ1-6	TRBV5-6	once	NA	TGTGCCAGCAGCTCCCTCGGTTCACCCCTCCACTTT	CASSSLGSPLHF
TRBJ2-7	TRBV6-5	NA	NA	TGTGCCAGCAGGCTTCCCTTGGGAGGCACCTACGAGCAGTACTTC	CASRLPLGGTYEQYF
TRBJ1-1	TRBV6-1	few	NA	TGTGCCAGCAGTGACATGATGGCGGAGGAGATCTTCTTT	CASSDMMAEEIFF
TRBJ1-4	TRBV6-1	once	NA	TGTGCCAGCAGTGAAAAGGTGACCCGGGATGAAAAACTGTTTTTT	CASSEKVTRDEKLFF
TRBJ2-7	TRBV20-1	NA	NA	TGCAGTGCTAGAGTCAACTACGAGCAGTACTTC	CSARVNYEQYF
TRBJ2-4	TRBV14	NA	NA	TGTGCCAGCAGCCAAGGTGGGGAATCAGGACTCCTAGCCAAAAACATTCAGTACTTC	CASSQGGESGLLAKNIQYF
TRBJ2-7	TRBV28	NA	TRBD1	TGTGCCAGCAGTTTAGCAGGGGGCACCTACGAGCAGTACTTC	CASSLAGGTYEQYF
TRBJ2-5	TRBV19	NA	TRBD2	TGTGCCAGTAGTAGGACCCACGGCGCGGGGGGGCTCCAAGAGACCCAGTACTTC	CASSRTHGAGGLQETQYF
TRBJ1-4	TRBV19	NA	TRBD1	TGTGCCAGTAGTGCCGGGACAGGGTATGAAAAACTGTTTTTT	CASSAGTGYEKLFF
TRBJ1-1	TRBV5-1	NA	NA	TGCGCCAGCAGCTTTTCAAACAGGGACACTGAAGCTTTCTTT	CASSFSNRDTEAFF
TRBJ1-5	TRBV24-1	NA	NA	TGTGCCACCAGTGATTTGAGGGGTGGAGGCAATCAGCCCCAGCATTTT	CATSDLRGGGNQPQHF
TRBJ2-1	TRBV24-1	NA	NA	TGTGCCACCAGTGACGGGGGGCTTGGCTACAATGAGCAGTTCTTC	CATSDGGLGYNEQFF
TRBJ1-5	TRBV6-1	NA	NA	TGTGCCAGCAGTGAATATCGTTTGGCAGGACAATATAGCAATCAGCCCCAGCATTTT	CASSEYRLAGQYSNQPQHF
TRBJ1-1	TRBV19	few	NA	TGTGCCAGTAGTCCTACAACACAGCTGAACACTGAAGCTTTCTTT	CASSPTTQLNTEAFF
TRBJ1-4	TRBV6-5	NA	NA	TGTGCCAGCAGTTACTCAGGGGCGATTGGTGAAAAACTGTTTTTT	CASSYSGAIGEKLFF
TRBJ1-1	TRBV28	once	NA	TGTGCCAGCATCCAGGGGATGAACACTGAAGCTTTCTTT	CASIQGMNTEAFF
TRBJ1-1	TRBV2	NA	TRBD1	TGTGCCAGCAGTGGGGACAGGAACACTGAAGCTTTCTTT	CASSGDRNTEAFF
TRBJ2-2	TRBV5-1	NA	NA	TGCGCCAGCAGCTTGGGACTGCAACCCGGGGAGCTGTTTTTT	CASSLGLQPGELFF
TRBJ1-6	TRBV7-2	once	NA	TGTGCCAGCAGCTTAGCGGTCAGCTCCTATAATTCACCCCTCCACTTT	CASSLAVSSYNSPLHF
TRBJ1-3	TRBV10-3	once	NA	TGTGCCATCAGTGAGGGTGTACTCTCTGGAAACACCATATATTTT	CAISEGVLSGNTIYF
TRBJ2-4	TRBV4-2	few	TRBD1	TGTGCCAGCAGCCAGCGACAGGGTCCCAAAAACATTCAGTACTTC	CASSQRQGPKNIQYF
TRBJ1-6	TRBV5-1	NA	NA	TGCGCCAGCAGTCCCGACAGAAATAATTCACCCCTCCACTTT	CASSPDRNNSPLHF
TRBJ1-5	TRBV2	NA	TRBD1	TGTGCCAGCAGGACAGGGAATAGCAATCAGCCCCAGCATTTT	CASRTGNSNQPQHF
TRBJ1-1	TRBV23-1	NA	NA	TGCGCCAGCAGCCCCGGACAGAGACACCAAAGGACTGAAGCTTTCTTT	CASSPGQRHQRTEAFF
TRBJ2-2	TRBV7-9	NA	TRBD2	TGTGCCAGCACCCCAAGGGGGCTAGCGGGGGGATACACCGGGGAGCTGTTTTTT	CASTPRGLAGGYTGELFF
TRBJ2-5	TRBV24-1	NA	NA	TGTGCCACCAGTGATACAACGCTAGAGACCCAGTACTTC	CATSDTTLETQYF
TRBJ2-7	TRBV6-5	once	TRBD2	TGTGCCAGCCAGCGGGGAGGGGTCTACGAGCAGTACTTC	CASQRGGVYEQYF
TRBJ2-1	TRBV19	NA	NA	TGTGCCAGTAGTATAATCGGTTACAATGAGCAGTTCTTC	CASSIIGYNEQFF
TRBJ1-3	TRBV7-6	NA	NA	TGTGCCAGCAGCTTAGAACAGGGCCACTCTGGAAACACCATATATTTT	CASSLEQGHSGNTIYF
TRBJ1-2	TRBV27	few	TRBD1	TGTGCCAGCAGTCCCAACGACAGGGCCAGCTATGGCTACACCTTC	CASSPNDRASYGYTF
TRBJ1-1	TRBV3-1/TRBV3-2	NA	NA	TGTGCCAGCAGCTTTCAAATGGGAGGGAAGGAAGCTTTCTTT	CASSFQMGGKEAFF
TRBJ2-1	TRBV18	NA	NA	TGTGCCAGCTCAGACGTCAGGGAAAGCTCCTACAATGAGCAGTTCTTC	CASSDVRESSYNEQFF
TRBJ2-1	TRBV15	NA	NA	TGTGCCACCAGCAGAGATTCAGGGGCTAGCGGAGTCTCCTACAATGAGCAGTTCTTC	CATSRDSGASGVSYNEQFF
TRBJ1-5	TRBV18	NA	NA	TGTGCCAGCTCAACTCAATCTAGCAATCAGCCCCAGCATTTT	CASSTQSSNQPQHF
TRBJ1-2	TRBV27	few	TRBD1	TGTGCCAGCAGTTTAACCCGGGACAGCTATGGCTACACCTTC	CASSLTRDSYGYTF
TRBJ2-7	TRBV5-5	NA	TRBD1	TGTGCCAGCAGCTTGGGACCCTGGGACAGATCTTCCTACGAGCAGTACTTC	CASSLGPWDRSSYEQYF